The 13 T cell receptor beta chains below all came from one sample that was sequenced in a study of cytomegalovirus exposure and HLA in healthy donors. Primers included in the PCR were 60 Vbeta and 13 Jbeta primers. The assay was immunoSEQ multiplex PCR, and TCRdb's table has in-frame clones only and misses some. This table has about 140,000 clones, 61% appearing once. Sequences were obtained from PBMCs. The receptors derive from a male donor in good health and CMV-seronegative.

The CDR3 here is CASSLSTVSYNEQFF. Here the CDR3 DNA reads TGTGCCAGCAGCTTGAGCACAGTATCCTACAATGAGCAGTTCTTC. The chain combines TRBV7-6 with TRBJ2-1, with D uncertain. Germline V gene sequence: CDR1 SGHVS, CDR2 FNYEAQ. The CDR3 has 15 residues. Trimming pared 3 bases from V and 1 base from J, leaving 10 bases between.

CDR3 sequence reads: CAWSLDRYQETQYF. CDR3 nucleotide sequence: TGTGCCTGGAGTCTGGACAGGTACCAAGAGACCCAGTACTTC. The chain joins TRBV30 to TRBJ2-5; 7 bases line up with TRBD1. Losses at the gene ends were 2 bases for V and 0 bases for J; bases not matched to a gene: 3. Per the germline V gene, CDR1 is GTSNPN and CDR2 is SVGIG (reference sequence). This CDR3 region has 14 residues.

This chain uses TRBV30 with TRBJ2-5; D not certain. The length of the CDR3 is 12 residues. V lost 3 bases to trimming and J lost 3 bases, with 8 bases between them. The germline V gene has CDR1 GTSNPN and CDR2 SVGIG (reference sequence). The CDR3 here is CAWSLEEETQYF. The CDR3 DNA follows: TGTGCCTGGAGCCTAGAGGAAGAGACCCAGTACTTC. Full variable domain (outside the CDR3, taken from reference TRBV30 and TRBJ2-5): SQTIHQWPATLVQPVGSPLSLECTVEGTSNPNLYWYRQAAGRGLQLLFYSVGIGQISSEVPQNLSASRPQDRQFILSSKKLLLSDSGFYLCAWSLEEETQYFGPGTRLLVL.

The chain joins TRBV7-3 to TRBJ2-7, with D perhaps matching TRBD1 (6 bases). CDR3 size: 13 residues. Germline CDR1 and CDR2: SGHTA and FQGTGA. V lost 0 bases and J lost 7, with 10 bases in between. The CDR3 reads CASSLTLGGEQYF. The DNA for the CDR3 is TGTGCCAGCAGCTTAACTTTAGGGGGTGAGCAGTACTTC.

This chain connects TRBV6-1 to TRBJ2-7; the D gene is possibly TRBD2 (5 bases). Trimming removed 5 bases at V and 4 bases at J, with 12 bases between. The CDR3 loop spans 13 amino acids. Germline V gene data show CDR1 as MNHNS and CDR2 as SASEGT. CDR3 sequence reads: CASSIGSGYEQYF. The CDR3 region has the DNA TGTGCCAGCAGTATAGGCTCGGGATACGAGCAGTACTTC.

This clone was seen a few times. The rearrangement links TRBV16 to TRBJ1-3; weak D call: TRBD1 (6 bases). The CDR3 totals 16 residues. V was cut by 5 bases and J by 0 bases, with 14 bases left in between. CDR1 KGHSY and CDR2 FQNENV come from the germline V gene. CDR3 sequence: CASSSTGYRSGNTIYF. The CDR3 nucleotides read TGTGCCAGCAGCTCGACAGGATACCGCTCTGGAAACACCATATATTTT.

CDR3 protein: CASGLLGHNNEQFF. The CDR3 bases are TGTGCTAGTGGTTTGCTGGGACATAACAATGAGCAGTTCTTC. This chain joins TRBV12-5 and TRBJ2-1; tentatively, D is TRBD1 (6 bases). V lost 2 bases and J 5 bases, leaving 10 bases between the germline ends. The CDR3 extends over 14 amino acids. In germline, CDR1 is LGHNT, CDR2 FRNRAP.

This clone occurred a few times. The CDR3 is CASSRNAGGTGDEQYF. The CDR3 region has the DNA TGCGCCAGCAGCCGCAACGCGGGAGGGACCGGGGACGAGCAGTACTTC. The rearrangement uses TRBV5-1 and TRBJ2-5; 9 nucleotides align to TRBD2. The J call is in doubt because the DNA end fits TRBJ2-7 better. Germline V lookup: CDR1 SGHRS, CDR2 YFSETQ. The length of the CDR3 is 16 residues.

The chain links TRBV28 to TRBJ1-2; 9 bases are a match to TRBD1. With V trimmed by 6 bases and J by 5 bases, 4 bases remained unmatched. Germline-derived CDR1 and CDR2 are MDHEN and SYDVKM. CDR3 length: 13 amino acids. CDR3 nucleotide sequence: TGTGCCAGCAGAGTGGGGACAGGGTATGGCTACACCTTC. Amino acids: CASRVGTGYGYTF.

The chain uses TRBV5-1 and TRBJ2-7; D is ambiguous. The CDR3 runs 11 residues. V was trimmed by 0 bases and J by 6 bases, leaving 4 bases between them. Germline V gene lookup returns CDR1 SGHRS and CDR2 YFSETQ. The CDR3 sequence: CASSLGAEQYF. Here the CDR3 DNA reads TGCGCCAGCAGCTTGGGCGCCGAGCAGTACTTC.

The V gene is TRBV23-1, the J gene TRBJ1-1; 9 bases map to TRBD1. TRBV23-1 is assigned to the ORF class and has an uncertain function. This CDR3 region has 13 residues. V lost 6 bases to trimming and J lost 5 bases; unmatched junction nucleotides: 4. The DNA for the CDR3 is TGCGCCAGCAGGGGACAGGGTATGACTGAAGCTTTCTTT. Translated: CASRGQGMTEAFF.

In its sample, this clone was seen a few times. The J gene is TRBJ2-7, the V gene TRBV25-1; D may be TRBD2 (5 bases). This CDR3 has 14 residues. From germline, CDR1 is MGHDK and CDR2 SYGVNS. V dropped 6 bases and J dropped 0 bases, with 12 bases sitting between them. The CDR3 sequence is CASSDTSSSYEQYF. The CDR3 DNA follows: TGTGCCAGCAGCGACACTAGTAGCTCCTACGAGCAGTACTTC.

This clone has only one observation. The V and J genes are TRBV19 and TRBJ1-5; unclear D gene. Germline V gene lookup returns CDR1 LNHDA and CDR2 SQIVND (reference sequence). The CDR3 is 15 amino acids. V dropped 1 base and J dropped 4 bases, with 11 bases sitting between them. This CDR3 is CASSIVLGRNQPQHF. In DNA, the CDR3 is TGTGCCAGTAGTATAGTTCTAGGGAGGAATCAGCCCCAGCATTTT.